This TCR beta chain comes out of a study of blood T cell repertoires in COVID-19. Overall study: Collection of acute and convalescent COVID-19 samples took place in the United States, Italy and Spain. PBMCs, B-cell-depleted T cells, or T cells were the source of the cDNA or gDNA that made up the material.

Patients at the Seattle site were enrolled during active infection and followed longitudinally. This CDR3 region has 12 residues. V gave up 10 bases and J gave up 1 base, with 8 bases separating them. Germline loops: CDR1 MNHEY, CDR2 SVGAGI. Original processing notes: Amplification with reference gene primers provided the estimates of nucleated cell counts. Generated by immunoSEQ multiplex PCR, the TCRdb table keeps only in-frame clones and is missing some. V, J and clone size derive from that table, while D and trimming were established from the DNA sequence. The sample lists approximately 40,000 clones, 70% to 90% occurring once.

Sample: peripheral blood. This chain connects TRBV6-5 to TRBJ1-3; perhaps TRBD1 as D (5 bases). The clonotype was recovered from a man aged 60 to 69 with COVID-19, enrolled during active disease. The CDR3 DNA follows: TGTGCCAACGGGGGTTCTGGAAACACCATATATTTT. As protein: CANGGSGNTIYF.